This T cell receptor (beta chain) derives from a study of blood T cell repertoires in COVID-19. The data were produced by immunoSEQ multiplex PCR, yet TCRdb's version contains in-frame clones alone and is incomplete. Of hundreds of thousands of clones listed, 84% are singletons. Looked up from germline, CDR1 is MNHEY and CDR2 is SMNVEV (reference sequence). Trimming stripped 5 bases from V and 3 bases from J, with 14 bases between. The CDR3 spans 14 residues. Sequenced: peripheral blood. This receptor was identified in a woman aged 80 or older with active or convalescent COVID-19. The chain employs TRBV27 and TRBJ2-7; the D gene is possibly TRBD1 (6 bases). The CDR3 loop is CASSQDRLLYEQYF. CDR3 coding DNA: TGTGCCAGCAGTCAGGACAGACTACTCTACGAGCAGTACTTC.